The entry that follows covers one T cell receptor (beta chain) sequence. This clone has only one observation. Its antigen has not been determined. No base quality values were provided; no much bigger clone lies one nucleotide off. This entry belongs to a study of blood T cell repertoires in COVID-19 (dated by TCRdb to about 2020). About the study as a whole: Collaborator samples came from the United States, Italy and Spain and covered acute and convalescent phases of COVID-19. The prospective study material was composed of cDNA or gDNA derived from T cells, B-cell-depleted T cells, or PBMCs. The dataset comprised deeply sampled blood TCRbeta repertoires from subjects exposed to, actively infected with, or recovered from COVID-19. The repertoires were released in a freely available public database intended as a resource for research on the immune response to SARS-CoV-2. The samples were drawn from two sources: the first 160 participants of the ongoing ImmuneRACE study, and 1,254 subjects contributed by 6 global collaborators. Nearly every sample came with metadata listing a de-identified subject ID, COVID-19 status, age in years and sex. HLA class I and class II types, where available, came from metadata supplied by the sample provider rather than from assay-based typing.

From the germline V gene, CDR1 is SGHDT and CDR2 is YYEEEE. The CDR3 measures 15 amino acids from cysteine to phenylalanine. The only DNA kept is the CDR3, 45 bases in frame from the first base. V is shortened by 3 bases, J by 0 bases, and the region joining them spans 11 bases. TCRbeta CDR3 regions were amplified from genomic DNA using the immunoSEQ Assay, a bias-controlled multiplex PCR. The paper's processing steps were these. Nucleated cell counts per sample were estimated from amplification of reference gene primers within the assay. To quantify the absolute abundance of each unique TCRbeta CDR3 rearrangement, sequence reads were collapsed and filtered. For each sample, productive Simpson clonality was calculated by taking the square root of Simpson's diversity index across productive rearrangements. What TCRdb holds here is the immuneACCESS table cut down to in-frame rearrangements. Part of the clones is not present; checked against another copy, under half of the missing clones reflect an unresolved V gene, and the others are unexplained. V and J calls plus clone size are reproduced from that table; the DNA served to infer D and trimming. This sample gives roughly 250,000 clones in total; around 82% of them show up just once. The ten largest clones capture roughly 8.6% of the sample.

Each collaborating institution followed its own protocols to collect whole blood in K2EDTA tubes. For TCRbeta analysis, collaborator samples were shipped as frozen whole blood, as isolated PBMCs, or as DNA extracted from either sample type. Study-level results and caveats: Clinical and demographic metadata were provided uncurated, with the amount varying by source and participant.

This chain is built from TRBV5-6 and TRBJ2-3; the D gene lacks a confident call. The sequence derives from a human donor in a cohort sampled during active COVID-19. Specimen: peripheral blood. At the DNA level, the sequence is TGTGCCAGCAGCTCACTACAAGCTAGCACAGATACGCAGTATTTT. Translation gives CASSSLQASTDTQYF.